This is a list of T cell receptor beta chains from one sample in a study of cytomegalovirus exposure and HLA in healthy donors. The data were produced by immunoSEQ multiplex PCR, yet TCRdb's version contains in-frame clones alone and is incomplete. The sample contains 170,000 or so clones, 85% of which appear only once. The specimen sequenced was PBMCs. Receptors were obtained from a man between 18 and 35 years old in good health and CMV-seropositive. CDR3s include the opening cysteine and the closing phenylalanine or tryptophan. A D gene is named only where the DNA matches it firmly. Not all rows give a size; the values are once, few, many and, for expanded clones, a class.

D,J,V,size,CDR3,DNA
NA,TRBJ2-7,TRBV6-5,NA,CASSPQSYEQYF,TGTGCCAGCAGCCCACAGTCCTACGAGCAGTACTTC
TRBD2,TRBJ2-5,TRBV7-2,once,CASSRTSGGYQETQYF,TGTGCCAGCAGCCGGACTAGCGGGGGGTACCAAGAGACCCAGTACTTC
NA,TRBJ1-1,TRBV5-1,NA,CASSTSEQGNTEAFF,TGCGCCAGCAGCACATCCGAACAGGGGAACACTGAAGCTTTCTTT
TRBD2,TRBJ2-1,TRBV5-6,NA,CASIGGGLNNEQFF,TGTGCCAGCATCGGGGGGGGCCTGAACAATGAGCAGTTCTTC
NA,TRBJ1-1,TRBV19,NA,CASAIYLDTEAFF,TGTGCCAGCGCAATCTACCTAGACACTGAAGCTTTCTTT
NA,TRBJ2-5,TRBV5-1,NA,CASRGTLSAEETQYF,TGCGCCAGCAGAGGAACCTTATCGGCGGAAGAGACCCAGTACTTC
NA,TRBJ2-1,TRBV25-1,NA,CASSERDSTYNEQFF,TGTGCCAGCAGTGAACGGGACTCAACGTACAATGAGCAGTTCTTC
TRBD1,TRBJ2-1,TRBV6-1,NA,CASRDTGALINEQFF,TGTGCCAGCAGGGATACAGGGGCCCTAATCAATGAGCAGTTCTTC
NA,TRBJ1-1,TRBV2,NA,CASMERAGLLNTEAFF,TGTGCCAGCATGGAGAGGGCGGGTCTTTTGAACACTGAAGCTTTCTTT
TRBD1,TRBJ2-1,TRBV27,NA,CASSRTGSYNEQFF,TGTGCCAGCAGTCGGACAGGTTCCTACAATGAGCAGTTCTTC
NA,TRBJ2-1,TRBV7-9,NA,CASSSLNGVHNEQFF,TGTGCCAGCAGCTCCCTCAACGGGGTCCACAATGAGCAGTTCTTC
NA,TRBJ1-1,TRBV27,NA,CASGRWGTEAFF,TGTGCCAGCGGGAGGTGGGGGACTGAAGCTTTCTTT
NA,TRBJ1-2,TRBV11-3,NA,CASSLDRVRGYTF,TGTGCCAGCAGCTTAGATCGGGTCCGAGGCTACACCTTC
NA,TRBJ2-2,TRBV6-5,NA,CASRRGFTGELFF,TGTGCCAGCAGGCGGGGCTTTACCGGGGAGCTGTTTTTT
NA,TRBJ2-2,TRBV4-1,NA,CASKPYADLYTGELFF,TGCGCCAGCAAACCTTACGCGGACTTGTACACCGGGGAGCTGTTTTTT
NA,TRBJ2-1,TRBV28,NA,CATKGDVVGSDNEQFF,TGTGCCACCAAGGGGGATGTAGTAGGGTCGGACAATGAGCAGTTCTTC
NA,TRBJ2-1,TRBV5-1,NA,CASSDQGYNEQFF,TGCGCCAGCAGCGATCAGGGTTACAATGAGCAGTTCTTC
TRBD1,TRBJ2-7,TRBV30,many,CACVRDSSSYEQYF,TGTGCCTGCGTACGGGACAGTAGCTCCTACGAGCAGTACTTC
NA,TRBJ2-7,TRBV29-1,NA,CSAGQDEQYF,TGCAGCGCGGGACAAGACGAGCAGTACTTC
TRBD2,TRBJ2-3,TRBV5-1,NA,CASSPPLAGGITDTQYF,TGCGCCAGCAGCCCCCCCCTAGCGGGGGGCATCACAGATACGCAGTATTTT
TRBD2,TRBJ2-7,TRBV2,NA,CASSQGLAGGSYEQYF,TGTGCCAGCAGCCAAGGACTAGCGGGGGGCTCTTACGAGCAGTACTTC
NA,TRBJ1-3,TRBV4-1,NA,CASSLTGSSGNTIYF,TGCGCCAGCAGCCTAACAGGGAGTTCTGGAAACACCATATATTTT
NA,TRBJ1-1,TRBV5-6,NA,CASSTKQGSNTEAFF,TGTGCCAGCAGTACGAAACAGGGATCGAACACTGAAGCTTTCTTT
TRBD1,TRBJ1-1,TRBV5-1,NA,CASGQGAFNTEAFF,TGCGCCAGTGGACAGGGGGCCTTTAACACTGAAGCTTTCTTT
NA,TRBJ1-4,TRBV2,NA,CASSPGGIATNEKLFF,TGTGCCAGCAGCCCCGGGGGTATTGCAACTAATGAAAAACTGTTTTTT
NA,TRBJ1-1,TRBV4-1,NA,CASSQEAGDGAFF,TGCGCCAGCAGCCAAGAGGCGGGGGATGGGGCTTTCTTT
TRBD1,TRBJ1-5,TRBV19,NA,CATSPAGQGAIRQPQHF,TGTGCCACTTCCCCTGCGGGACAGGGGGCAATTCGGCAGCCCCAGCATTTT
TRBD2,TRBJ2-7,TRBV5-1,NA,CASSLTSGNYEQYF,TGCGCCAGCAGCTTGACTAGCGGGAACTACGAGCAGTACTTC
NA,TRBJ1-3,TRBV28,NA,CASKNPDSSIEGTIYF,TGTGCCAGCAAAAACCCGGACAGTTCGATAGAAGGGACCATATATTTT
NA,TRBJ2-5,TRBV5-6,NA,CASSLSGIQETQYF,TGTGCCAGCAGCTTGTCGGGGATCCAAGAGACCCAGTACTTC
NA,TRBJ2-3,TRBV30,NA,CAWSVIGADTQYF,TGTGCCTGGAGTGTTATAGGGGCAGATACGCAGTATTTT
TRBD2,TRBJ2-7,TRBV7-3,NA,CASSKWTSSYEQYF,TGTGCCAGCAGCAAATGGACTAGCTCCTACGAGCAGTACTTC
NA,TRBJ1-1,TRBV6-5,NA,CATTGNPNTEAFF,TGTGCCACTACAGGGAACCCGAACACTGAAGCTTTCTTT
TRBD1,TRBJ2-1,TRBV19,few,CASSNRGGEQFF,TGTGCCAGTAGTAACAGGGGCGGTGAGCAGTTCTTC
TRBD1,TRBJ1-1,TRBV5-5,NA,CASSVGTVNTEAFF,TGTGCCAGCAGCGTCGGGACAGTGAACACTGAAGCTTTCTTT
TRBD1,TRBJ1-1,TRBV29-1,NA,CSADRAENTEAFF,TGCAGCGCCGACAGGGCGGAAAACACTGAAGCTTTCTTT
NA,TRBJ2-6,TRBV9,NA,CASSVGGISGANVLTF,TGTGCCAGCAGCGTAGGCGGCATCTCTGGGGCCAACGTCCTGACTTTC
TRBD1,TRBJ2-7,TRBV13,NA,CASSLVGTGSYEQYF,TGTGCCAGCAGCTTAGTGGGGACAGGCTCCTACGAGCAGTACTTC
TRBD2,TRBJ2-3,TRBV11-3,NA,CASRGGRVTDTQYF,TGTGCCAGCCGGGGCGGGAGGGTTACAGATACGCAGTATTTT
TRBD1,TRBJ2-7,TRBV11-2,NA,CASSVGTGFYEQYF,TGTGCCAGCAGCGTTGGGACAGGGTTCTACGAGCAGTACTTC